Each of the 21 T cell receptor beta chains below was sequenced from the same sample in a study of blood T cell repertoires in COVID-19. This table comes from immunoSEQ multiplex PCR, and its TCRdb copy is limited to in-frame clones, with some not included. This sample yields under 300,000 clones, of which 70% to 90% are seen a single time; about 2.2% belongs to the top ten. The specimen was peripheral blood. The source of these receptors is a man aged 30-40 years who had recovered from COVID-19.

The V call is TRBV6-5, the J call TRBJ1-1; 7 positions match TRBD1. This CDR3 is 14 amino acids long. Germline trimming cut 6 bases from V and 3 bases from J; bases unmatched to any gene: 7. The V gene's germline CDR1 is MNHEY and CDR2 SVGAGI. This CDR3 is CASSRPGQYTEAFF. The CDR3 DNA reads as TGTGCCAGCAGCCGGCCGGGACAGTACACTGAAGCTTTCTTT.

The chain combines TRBV6-5 with TRBJ2-6; D is uncertain. The CDR3 totals 13 residues. Trimming took off 9 bases at V and 0 bases at J, with 6 bases between the two ends. Germline CDR1 MNHEY, CDR2 SVGAGI. The DNA for the CDR3 is TGTGCCAGTCGAGACTCTGGGGCCAACGTCCTGACTTTC. Translated, it gives CASRDSGANVLTF.

The chain carries TRBV2 and TRBJ2-3; 10 bases match TRBD2. This CDR3 region has 14 residues. Trimming took 8 bases from V and 4 from J; bases not matched to a gene: 6. Looked up from germline, CDR1 is SNHLY and CDR2 is FYNNEI. The CDR3 loop is CASELAGVADTQYF. The DNA for the CDR3 is TGTGCCAGCGAGCTAGCGGGGGTAGCAGATACGCAGTATTTT.

The chain employs TRBV6-5 and TRBJ1-6; D call uncertain. The CDR3 is made up of 14 amino acids. V was trimmed by 7 bases and J by 4 bases, leaving 11 bases between them. CDR1 is MNHEY, CDR2 SVGAGI, per germline. This CDR3 reads CASTQGGYNSPLHF. CDR3 DNA: TGTGCCAGCACCCAAGGAGGGTATAATTCACCCCTCCACTTT.

The chain is built from TRBV3-1 (or the pseudogene TRBV3-2) and TRBJ1-1; no definite D call. Looked up from germline, CDR1 is LGHDT and CDR2 is YNNKEL (reference sequence). V lost 5 bases to trimming and J lost 3 bases, with 7 bases between them. This CDR3 spans 12 amino acids. This CDR3 reads CASSSQDTEAFF. The DNA of the CDR3 is TGTGCCAGCAGCTCACAAGACACTGAAGCTTTCTTT.

This chain uses TRBV10-2 with TRBJ2-7; no firm D call. This CDR3 has 13 amino acids. Trimming took off 4 bases at V and 3 bases at J, with 10 bases between the two ends. The germline V gene has CDR1 WSHSY and CDR2 SAAADI. CDR3 protein: CASSAPGSYEQYF. The DNA of the CDR3 is TGCGCCAGCAGTGCCCCAGGCAGCTACGAGCAGTACTTC.

The J gene is TRBJ2-7, the V gene TRBV2, with TRBD1 identical over 12 bases. J was trimmed by 6 bases and V by 4 bases; bases with no gene match: 4. The germline V gene has CDR1 SNHLY and CDR2 FYNNEI. The length of the CDR3 is 14 residues. In nucleotides, the CDR3 is TGTGCCAGCAGTGTTGGGACAGGGGGCGTCGAGCAGTACTTC. As protein: CASSVGTGGVEQYF.

The chain recombines TRBV24-1 with TRBJ1-4, with TRBD1 matching 7 bases. The ends lost 5 bases at V and 5 bases at J; junction bases unmatched: 10. Per germline, CDR1 KGHDR and CDR2 SFDVKD. The CDR3 is 16 amino acids. In DNA form, the CDR3 reads TGTGCCACCAGTGCCCGAGGGACAGAGAGGAATGAAAAACTGTTTTTT. Translation: CATSARGTERNEKLFF.

This clone was picked up a small number of times. This sequence joins TRBV7-9 and TRBJ1-1; D might be TRBD1 (6 bases). Germline CDR1 SEHNR, CDR2 FQNEAQ (reference sequence). The CDR3 is 15 residues long. V shed 1 base and J shed 8 bases, with 17 bases lying between them. CDR3 bases: TGTGCCAGCAGCTTAGACGGGGGGCGAGCAGCCGAAGCTTTCTTT. This sequence encodes CASSLDGGRAAEAFF. Full variable domain (missing parts from reference TRBV7-9 and TRBJ1-1): DTGVSQNPRHKITKRGQNVTFRCDPISEHNRLYWYRQTLGQGPEFLTYFQNEAQLEKSRLLSDRFSAERPKGSFSTLEIQRTEQGDSAMYLCASSLDGGRAAEAFFGQGTRLTVV.

The chain couples TRBV5-5 to TRBJ1-1, with 12 bases lining up with TRBD1. The junction had 1 base not matched to a gene; V was cut back by 3 bases and J by 4 bases. The V gene's germline CDR1 is SGHKS and CDR2 YYEKEE (reference sequence). The CDR3 is 14 amino acids. The CDR3 DNA reads as TGTGCCAGCAGCTGGGGACAGGGGGCCACTGAAGCTTTCTTT. Encoded protein: CASSWGQGATEAFF.

The genes are TRBV5-4 and TRBJ1-4, with D hard to call. Germline V gene lookup returns CDR1 SGHNT and CDR2 YYREEE (reference sequence). Trimming shortened V by 6 bases and J by 5 bases, and 17 bases separated the two germline ends. This CDR3 has 15 amino acids. For the CDR3, the DNA is TGTGCCAGCACCCCGTCGGATTCTAGGAATGAAAAACTGTTTTTT. Encoded protein: CASTPSDSRNEKLFF.

The CDR3 nucleotides are TGTGCCAGCAGCCCGACGGGACAGAAAGCTTTCTTT. The encoded protein is CASSPTGQKAFF. The chain uses TRBV28 and TRBJ1-1; 7 bases are shared with TRBD1. J gave up 9 bases and V 6 bases, and 7 bases lay outside the gene matches. Germline CDR1 reads MDHEN; CDR2 reads SYDVKM. The CDR3 covers 12 residues.

The chain links TRBV19 to TRBJ1-2; D is perhaps TRBD1 (6 bases). CDR1 and CDR2 (germline): LNHDA, SQIVND (reference sequence). The CDR3 length is 13 residues. Trimming left V 2 bases short and J 4 bases short, with 8 bases between. The CDR3 spells CASSIMGAYGYTF. CDR3 DNA: TGTGCCAGTAGTATAATGGGGGCCTATGGCTACACCTTC.

The chain recombines TRBV9 with TRBJ2-2; 14 nucleotides agree with TRBD2. V lost 3 bases, J lost 5 bases, and 3 bases stayed unmatched. Germline V gene lookup returns CDR1 SGDLS and CDR2 YYNGEE. The CDR3 runs 16 residues. The CDR3 nucleotides are TGTGCCAGCAGCGCGACTAGCGGGGGGGCAACCGGGGAGCTGTTTTTT. This translates into CASSATSGGATGELFF.

The V call is TRBV10-1, the J call TRBJ1-1, with 10 bases matching TRBD1. V shed 4 bases, J shed 7 bases, and the junction held 3 bases outside the gene matches. Looked up from germline, CDR1 is WNHNN and CDR2 is SYGVQD (reference sequence). CDR3 length equals 13 residues. The CDR3 region has the DNA TGCGCCAGCAGTGTGGACAGGGGGAGTGAAGCTTTCTTT. This sequence encodes CASSVDRGSEAFF.

The chain recombines TRBV6-5 with TRBJ2-5, with TRBD1 matching over 8 bases. This CDR3 region has 13 residues. Germline loops: CDR1 MNHEY, CDR2 SVGAGI. Germline trimming cut 6 bases from V and 4 bases from J; bases unmatched to any gene: 4. CDR3 DNA sequence: TGTGCCAGCAGGATTCAGGGGGCAGAGACCCAGTACTTC. Residues: CASRIQGAETQYF.

The J gene is TRBJ2-7, the V gene TRBV6-6; a possible D gene is TRBD2 (6 bases). Germline CDR1 MNHNY, CDR2 SVGAGI (reference sequence). The CDR3 totals 14 residues. Trimming took off 5 bases at V and 1 base at J, with 12 bases between the two ends. The CDR3 bases are TGTGCCAGCAGTCCTTCCGGGGGTTCCTACGAGCAGTACTTC. Amino acid sequence: CASSPSGGSYEQYF.

J is TRBJ2-7 and V is TRBV5-1; maybe TRBD2 (5 bases). The CDR3 covers 14 residues. Germline CDR1 is SGHRS and CDR2 is YFSETQ. The ends were cut back, 3 bases at V and 4 bases at J, with 14 bases in the middle. CDR3 nucleotides: TGCGCCAGCAGCTCCGGAGGCTCAATTTACGAGCAGTACTTC. This gives the protein CASSSGGSIYEQYF.

The chain joins TRBV9 to TRBJ2-2; D call uncertain. Germline loops: CDR1 SGDLS, CDR2 YYNGEE. Deletions cut 0 bases from V and 3 bases from J, with 6 bases between. This CDR3 has 14 amino acids. The CDR3 here is CASSVEPYTGELFF. In DNA form, the CDR3 reads TGTGCCAGCAGCGTAGAGCCGTACACCGGGGAGCTGTTTTTT. The full variable domain, completed using reference TRBV9 and TRBJ2-2, is DSGVTQTPKHLITATGQRVTLRCSPRSGDLSVYWYQQSLDQGLQFLIQYYNGEERAKGNILERFSAQQFPDLHSELNLSSLELGDSALYFCASSVEPYTGELFFGEGSRLTVL.

The V gene is TRBV11-2, the J gene TRBJ2-6; a possible D gene is TRBD2 (6 bases). This CDR3 contains 15 residues. V gave up 4 bases and J gave up 5 bases, with 12 bases separating them. Germline CDR1 and CDR2: SGHAT and FQNNGV. CDR3 nucleotides: TGTGCCAGCAGCTCCCCGGGGGTCCGGGCCAACGTCCTGACTTTC. Protein: CASSSPGVRANVLTF.

This clone was counted between two and nine times. The chain couples TRBV19 to TRBJ1-3; D gene uncertain. V lost 3 bases, J lost 4 bases, and 7 bases lay in between. The CDR3 spans 13 residues. CDR1 and CDR2 (germline): LNHDA, SQIVND (reference sequence). The CDR3 is CASSIGFGNTIYF. CDR3 nucleotide sequence: TGTGCCAGTAGTATCGGGTTCGGAAACACCATATATTTT.